This TCR beta chain was documented in a study of patients and donors after allogeneic stem cell transplantation. In this sample, this clonotype turned up many times. The CDR3 runs 18 residues. V lost 11 bases, J lost 0 bases, and 23 bases lay in between. Germline CDR1 MGHDK, CDR2 SYGVNS. TCRdb processed the RT-PCR reads anew with MiXCR; each CDR3 protein has one entry. The repertoire has about 74,000 distinct CDR3 sequences, roughly 29% of them found once; the top ten carry more than 20%. This chain joins TRBV25-1 and TRBJ1-6; D is unresolved. The source material was blood, either unsorted or a sorted T cell fraction (not recorded which). The receptor was isolated from a human donor who was either an allogeneic HSCT recipient or a stem cell or donor lymphocyte infusion donor (not recorded which). It is not recorded whose cells these are; they may come from a transplant donor. The CDR3 DNA is TGTGCCGTACCAGACGGGCCTACTCAAAGCTCCTATAATTCACCCCTCCACTTT. It translates to CAVPDGPTQSSYNSPLHF.